The clone carrying this TCR beta chain was recorded only once. The data are from a study of blood T cell repertoires in COVID-19. Turning to the study itself: From the United States, Italy and Spain came samples of acute and convalescent COVID-19. The analysed material was cDNA or gDNA that came from T cells, B-cell-depleted T cells, or PBMCs.

Germline lookup yields CDR1 SQVTM and CDR2 ANQGSEA. Trimming cost V 7 bases and J 2 bases; bases outside gene matches: 5. CDR3 length: 13 amino acids. The data were produced by immunoSEQ multiplex PCR, yet TCRdb's version contains in-frame clones alone and is incomplete. The sample lists 23,000 or so clones, 75% to 95% occurring once. Sequencing was done on a sample of peripheral blood. The receptor was derived from a woman in her 70s with active COVID-19. The J gene is TRBJ2-1, the V gene TRBV29-1; 7 bases are shared with TRBD2. The CDR3 sequence is CSGRLATYNEQFF. As DNA, the CDR3 is TGCAGCGGCCGACTAGCTACCTACAATGAGCAGTTCTTC.